This TCR beta chain was captured in a study of blood T cell repertoires in COVID-19. Study-wide background: Material from acute and convalescent COVID-19 was sourced from the United States, Italy and Spain. Sample material is recorded as cDNA or gDNA derived from T cells, B-cell-depleted T cells, or PBMCs.

The CDR3 covers 11 residues. The V gene lost 4 bases and the J gene lost 1 base, with 5 bases spanning the gap. The V gene's germline CDR1 is GTSNPN and CDR2 SVGIG (reference sequence). Original methodology: Estimated nucleated cell counts came from reference gene primer amplification. Clones were read by immunoSEQ multiplex PCR, and TCRdb kept only the in-frame ones, dropping some. That table is the source of V, J and clone size, and D and trimming were worked out from the DNA. This table holds 250,000 or so clones, approximately 90% found once. V gene TRBV30 combines with J gene TRBJ2-7; a weak D match, TRBD1 (5 bases). The sequence came from a woman aged 35 to 49 who had recovered from COVID-19. The source material was peripheral blood. The CDR3: CAWTGSYEQYF. The DNA for the CDR3 is TGTGCCTGGACAGGGTCCTACGAGCAGTACTTC.